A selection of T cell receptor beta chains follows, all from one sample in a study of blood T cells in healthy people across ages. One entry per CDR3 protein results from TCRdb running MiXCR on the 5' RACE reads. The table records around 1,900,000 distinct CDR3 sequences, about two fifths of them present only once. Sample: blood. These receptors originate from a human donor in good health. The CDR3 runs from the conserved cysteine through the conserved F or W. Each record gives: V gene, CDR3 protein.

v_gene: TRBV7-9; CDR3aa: CASSSGLAGQSTDTQYF
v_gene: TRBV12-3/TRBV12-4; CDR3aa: CASSFWGKGRADTQYF
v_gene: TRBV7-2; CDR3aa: CASSLVGAGAYEQYF
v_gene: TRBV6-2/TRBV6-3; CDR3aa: CASSYSQAQPQHF
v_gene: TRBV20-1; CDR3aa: CSASPTLAGSDSYEQYF
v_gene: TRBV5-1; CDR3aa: CAGSLEGRYRVADTQYF
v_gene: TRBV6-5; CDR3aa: CASSYRGLDQPQHF
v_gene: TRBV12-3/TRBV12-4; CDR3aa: CASSLFAGAYNEQFF
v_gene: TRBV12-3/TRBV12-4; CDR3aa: CASSSNNQREQFF
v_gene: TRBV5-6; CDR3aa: CASSLSGGFPPYEQYF
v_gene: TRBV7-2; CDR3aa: CASRTALRNNEQFF
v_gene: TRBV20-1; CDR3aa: CSALGDLYGYTF
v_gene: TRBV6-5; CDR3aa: CASSQRGLGTYEQYF
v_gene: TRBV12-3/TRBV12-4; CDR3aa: CASSAPLAGGLNEQFF
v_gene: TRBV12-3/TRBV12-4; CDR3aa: CATRTSGGPVSEQFF
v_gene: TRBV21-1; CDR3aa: CASSKDGRLTIQETQYF
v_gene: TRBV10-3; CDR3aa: CATAVLASSETQYF
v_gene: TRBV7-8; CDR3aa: CASSPRRDLAKNIQYF
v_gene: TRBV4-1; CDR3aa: CASSQERIGGGTEAFF
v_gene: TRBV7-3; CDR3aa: CASSLGTGLSGANVLTF
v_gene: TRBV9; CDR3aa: CASSATRDSLGSPLHF
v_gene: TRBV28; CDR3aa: CASSTRALEQYF
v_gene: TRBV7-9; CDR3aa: CASSLKGGYTDTQYF
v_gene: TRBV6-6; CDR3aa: CASRKQVTYEAFF
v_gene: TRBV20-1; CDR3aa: CSAKHQLSYNEQFF
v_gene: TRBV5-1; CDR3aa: CASSLDGSSYEQYF
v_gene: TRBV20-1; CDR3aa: CSARKGGGPHQETQYF
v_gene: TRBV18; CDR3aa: CASSPIALNTEAFF
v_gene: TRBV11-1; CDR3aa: CASSSSEFDTQYF
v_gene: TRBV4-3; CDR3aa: CASSQKRGGDGYTF
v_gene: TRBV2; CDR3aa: CASSPTSGDIEQFF
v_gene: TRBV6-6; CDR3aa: CASRASYGGLYNEQFF
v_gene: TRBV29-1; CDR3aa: CSVEGSGGDTQYF
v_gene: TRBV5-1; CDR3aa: CASSGPSGTSGRSSYEQYF
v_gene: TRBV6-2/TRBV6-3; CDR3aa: CASRGVSNTEAFF
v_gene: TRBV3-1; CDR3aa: CASSQDFGTVAYEQYF
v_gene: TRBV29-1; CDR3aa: CSVLLDQETQYF
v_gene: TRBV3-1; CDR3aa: CASSPFRDSTDTQYF
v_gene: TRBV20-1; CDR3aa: CSARVGRGHSYEQYF
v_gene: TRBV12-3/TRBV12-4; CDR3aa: CASRLAGRLSGEQYF
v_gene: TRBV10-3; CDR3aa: CAISEGERHTF
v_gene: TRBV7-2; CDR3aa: CASSPRGTTVANQETQYF
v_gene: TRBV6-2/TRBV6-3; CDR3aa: CASSYLTDFYGHTF
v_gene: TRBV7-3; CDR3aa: CASSFLAAGELFF
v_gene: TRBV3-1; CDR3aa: CASSQGRQGGLFF
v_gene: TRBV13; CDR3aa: CASSPLDRGVSDTQYF
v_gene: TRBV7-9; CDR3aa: CASSPSGTTNEQYF
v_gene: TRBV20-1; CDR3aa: CSANQRGGSYNEQFF
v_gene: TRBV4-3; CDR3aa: CASSLKLSNEQYF
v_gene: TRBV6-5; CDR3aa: CASSRPQRTGAGEQFF
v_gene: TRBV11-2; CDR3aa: CASRLAGGREKKQFF
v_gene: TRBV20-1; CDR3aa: CSAHRDGVHNEQFF
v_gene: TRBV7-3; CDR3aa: CASSRDTTGELFF
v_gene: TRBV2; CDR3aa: CAAEGAERRQFF
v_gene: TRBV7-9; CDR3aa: CASRAGAGDTQYF
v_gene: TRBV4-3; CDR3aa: CASSRIRVGGGATDTQYF
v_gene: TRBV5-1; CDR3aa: CASSPSSGFNSPLHF